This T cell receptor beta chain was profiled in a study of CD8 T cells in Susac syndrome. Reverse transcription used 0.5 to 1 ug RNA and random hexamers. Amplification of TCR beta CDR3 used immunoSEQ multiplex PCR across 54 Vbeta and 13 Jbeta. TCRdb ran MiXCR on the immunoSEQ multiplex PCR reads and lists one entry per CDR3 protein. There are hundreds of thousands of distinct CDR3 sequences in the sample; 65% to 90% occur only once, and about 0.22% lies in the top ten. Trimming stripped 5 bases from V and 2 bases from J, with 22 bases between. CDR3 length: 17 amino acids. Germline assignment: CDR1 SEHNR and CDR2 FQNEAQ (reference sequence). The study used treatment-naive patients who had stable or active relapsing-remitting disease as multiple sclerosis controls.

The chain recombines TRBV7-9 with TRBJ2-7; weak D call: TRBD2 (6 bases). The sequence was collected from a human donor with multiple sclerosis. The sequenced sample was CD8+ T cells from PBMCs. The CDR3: CASSVSGTPGLAYEQYF. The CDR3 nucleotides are TGTGCCAGCAGCGTAAGCGGCACCCCGGGACTTGCCTACGAGCAGTACTTC.